Presented here are 11 T cell receptor beta chains from one specimen sequenced in a study of radiation and T cells in renal cell carcinoma. TCRdb's copy holds only in-frame clones and misses some; the assay was immunoSEQ multiplex PCR. The sample has tens of thousands of clones; 70% to 80% are singletons. Indicated time point: baseline pretreatment blood. Treatment given: 15 Gy SBRT to primary tumor, nephrectomy 4 weeks later. Sequences were derived from blood, sampled from a patient whose treatment included radiotherapy and nephrectomy. These receptors were obtained from a man aged 55 to 70 with renal cell carcinoma.

The V call is TRBV7-9, the J call TRBJ2-7, with 16 bases that match TRBD2. The CDR3 is 18 amino acids. CDR1 is SEHNR and CDR2 is FQNEAQ in the germline V gene (reference sequence). V lost 5 bases to trimming and J lost 4 bases; unmatched junction nucleotides: 11. The CDR3 loop reads CASSLGLAGGASKYEQYF. CDR3 sequence (DNA): TGTGCCAGCAGCCTGGGACTAGCGGGAGGGGCCTCAAAATACGAGCAGTACTTC. Full variable domain (rest looked up from reference TRBV7-9 and TRBJ2-7): DTGVSQNPRHKITKRGQNVTFRCDPISEHNRLYWYRQTLGQGPEFLTYFQNEAQLEKSRLLSDRFSAERPKGSFSTLEIQRTEQGDSAMYLCASSLGLAGGASKYEQYFGPGTRLTVT.

This chain joins TRBV4-3 and TRBJ2-7, with 12 bases lining up with TRBD2. The CDR3 runs 16 residues. The V segment lost 1 base and the J segment 4 bases; nucleotides outside the gene matches: 5. Germline CDR1 LGHNA, CDR2 YSLEER. The CDR3 reads CASSQALAGGGYEQYF. The CDR3 nucleotides read TGCGCCAGCAGCCAAGCCCTAGCGGGAGGGGGTTACGAGCAGTACTTC.

The table lists this clone with a few counts. The junction differs from germline at one of its ends, possibly a read error. Here the CDR3 reads CASSHTGANYGYTF. The CDR3 DNA reads TGTGCCAGCAGCCATACAGGGGCTAATTATGGCTACACCTTC. The chain links TRBV5-5 to TRBJ1-2; TRBD1 matches 7 bases. The CDR3 loop spans 14 amino acids. CDR1 is SGHKS and CDR2 is YYEKEE in the germline V gene (reference sequence).

The chain recombines TRBV7-6 with TRBJ2-3; the match to TRBD2 covers 7 bases. The CDR3 covers 14 residues. Losses at the gene ends were 5 bases for V and 9 bases for J; bases not matched to a gene: 11. Germline lookup yields CDR1 SGHVS and CDR2 FNYEAQ. The CDR3 reads CASSPQTSKGTQYF. For the CDR3, the DNA is TGTGCCAGCAGCCCTCAGACTAGCAAGGGGACGCAGTATTTT.

This chain uses TRBV19 with TRBJ1-1; D remains unclear. V dropped 4 bases and J dropped 0 bases, with 12 bases sitting between them. This CDR3 is 15 amino acids long. Germline CDR1 is LNHDA and CDR2 is SQIVND (reference sequence). The CDR3 bases are TGTGCCAGTAGTACCGCCGTATACATGAACACTGAAGCTTTCTTT. Its translation: CASSTAVYMNTEAFF.

This chain connects TRBV27 to TRBJ2-7; perhaps TRBD1 as D (5 bases). Trimming stripped 2 bases from V and 2 bases from J, with 13 bases between. The germline V gene encodes CDR1 MNHEY and CDR2 SMNVEV (reference sequence). The CDR3 runs to 15 residues. The CDR3 DNA sequence: TGTGCCAGCAGTTTAGGGGCAGGTACAACCTACGAGCAGTACTTC. Amino acid sequence: CASSLGAGTTYEQYF.

The chain couples TRBV19 to TRBJ2-7; 7 nucleotides match TRBD1. The CDR3 loop spans 14 amino acids. The V gene's germline CDR1 is LNHDA and CDR2 SQIVND (reference sequence). J gave up 5 bases and V 6 bases, and 10 bases lay outside the gene matches. In DNA, the CDR3 is TGTGCCAGTAGCCATAGACAGGGCGGCGACGAGCAGTACTTC. It codes for CASSHRQGGDEQYF.

The CDR3 DNA sequence: TGTGCCTGGAGTACAAACCGGGACAGCAATGAGCAGTTCTTC. As protein: CAWSTNRDSNEQFF. The J gene is TRBJ2-1, the V gene TRBV30, with 7 bases fitting TRBD1. V dropped 2 bases and J dropped 6; count of bases not matched to a gene: 7. Germline loops: CDR1 GTSNPN, CDR2 SVGIG (reference sequence). There are 14 residues in the CDR3.

The V call is TRBV14, the J call TRBJ1-1; D is perhaps TRBD1 (6 bases). CDR1 SGHDN and CDR2 FVKESK come from the germline V gene. Trimming removed 3 bases from V and 5 bases from J, with 10 bases in between. The CDR3 is 13 amino acids. The CDR3 coding sequence is TGTGCCAGCAGCCACTACAGGGATACTGAAGCTTTCTTT. It encodes CASSHYRDTEAFF.

This clone appeared a single time. The V call is TRBV6-1, the J call TRBJ1-2; 8 bases agree with TRBD1. The CDR3 runs to 16 residues. CDR1 is MNHNS and CDR2 is SASEGT in the germline V gene. After removal of 2 bases from V and 8 bases from J, the junction contained 13 bases not matched to a gene. CDR3 in DNA: TGTGCCAGCAGTGAATCCCTTCCCAGGGGGCGCGAGGGCTACACCTTC. Its translation: CASSESLPRGREGYTF.

This rearrangement joins TRBV7-2 to TRBJ2-1; D possibly corresponds to TRBD1 (6 bases). The length of the CDR3 is 15 residues. Trimming left V 5 bases short and J 6 bases short, with 17 bases between. CDR1 and CDR2 (germline): SGHTA, FQGNSA. The CDR3 reads CASSRTGTQFNEQFF. The CDR3 nucleotides read TGTGCCAGCAGCAGAACCGGGACACAATTCAATGAGCAGTTCTTC.